This is a list of T cell receptor beta chains from one sample in a study of cytomegalovirus exposure and HLA in healthy donors. Assay used: immunoSEQ multiplex PCR; TCRdb lists only in-frame clones, some missing. The sample's table shows roughly 73,000 clones. Specimen: PBMCs. The source of these receptors is a female donor in good health and CMV-seropositive. Both conserved end residues are part of each CDR3. Each record gives: V gene, J gene, CDR3 protein.

TRBV4-3	TRBJ2-3	CASSQRRSTDTQYF
TRBV4-1	TRBJ1-3	CASSQRTGPSGNTIYF
TRBV11-2	TRBJ2-3	CASSSGTFSQGTDTQYF
TRBV7-2	TRBJ2-5	CASSRGAGARADETQYF
TRBV5-1	TRBJ1-5	CASSLEALGQGLMGQPQHF
TRBV9	TRBJ1-2	CASSVNHRRYGYTF
TRBV2	TRBJ1-6	CASSVGQAINSPLHF
TRBV25-1	TRBJ1-2	CASSRGQANGYTF
TRBV4-1	TRBJ2-4	CASSYGGGIQYF
TRBV6-1	TRBJ2-1	CASSESAVPQQFF
TRBV7-8	TRBJ2-3	CENSFSETEPEDTDTQYF
TRBV28	TRBJ2-3	CAWRGGGTDTQYF
TRBV6-6	TRBJ1-5	CASSYSGGPQPQHF
TRBV6-5	TRBJ1-6	CASSTRTGQLRPLHF
TRBV18	TRBJ2-7	CASSPQRDEQYF
TRBV11-2	TRBJ2-1	CASSSSGQGNEQFF
TRBV9	TRBJ1-3	CASSVLQGGNTIYF
TRBV30	TRBJ1-6	CAWRGTGGFNSPLHF
TRBV5-1	TRBJ2-1	CASSLAVRLNEQFF
TRBV19	TRBJ2-5	CASSIRGETQYF
TRBV28	TRBJ2-7	CASSFRRGYEQYF
TRBV5-1	TRBJ2-4	CASSLTDSSKGNIQYF
TRBV19	TRBJ1-2	CASTTFGYSNYGYTF
TRBV2	TRBJ2-5	CASSVGYIEAQYF
TRBV11-2	TRBJ2-7	CASSFFEGGVSYEQYF
TRBV28	TRBJ2-7	CASSPLRGDEQYF
TRBV7-2	TRBJ1-5	CASSPRTGNQPQHF
TRBV7-2	TRBJ2-5	CASSSARTRQETQYF
TRBV19	TRBJ1-1	CASGQGVLAEAFF
TRBV7-9	TRBJ1-2	CASSLQENYGYTF
TRBV4-1	TRBJ2-1	CASSQLAVKNEQFF
TRBV7-2	TRBJ1-2	CASSLEFRDRGFAHHGYTF
TRBV1	TRBJ2-5	CTSRTIEGPQGGETQYF
TRBV30	TRBJ1-6	CAQKDSNNSPLHF
TRBV6-6	TRBJ2-3	CATHGVRETTDTQYF
TRBV7-9	TRBJ1-2	CASTEGDGYTF
TRBV18	TRBJ2-7	CASSELETSGRGSGGEQYF
TRBV5-8	TRBJ2-7	CASRPLAGPVHEQYF
TRBV28	TRBJ2-7	CASSLGQAPYEQYF
TRBV5-1	TRBJ1-5	CASSLAGGAGQPQHF
TRBV28	TRBJ1-2	CASSPIGDRTNYGYTF
TRBV4-3	TRBJ2-1	CASSQEERAADEQFF
TRBV7-9	TRBJ2-5	CASSLGGGYQETQYF
TRBV5-5	TRBJ1-5	CASSAGQDTGQPQHF
TRBV4-3	TRBJ2-1	CASSQDGGGGNEQFF
TRBV30	TRBJ2-7	CAWSPPSGERYEQYF
TRBV7-2	TRBJ1-1	CASSWAGVYAFF
TRBV9	TRBJ2-7	CASSPGLIAGYEQYF